The source of this TCR beta chain is a study of long-term antiretroviral therapy in people with HIV. The study, taken as a whole, reports: Narrower CDR3 length ranges marked HIV repertoires relative to controls.

On this clone itself: The antigen is undetermined.

The CDR3 is made up of 15 amino acids. CDR1 is SGHVS and CDR2 is FNYEAQ in the germline V gene. V lost 5 bases to trimming and J lost 5 bases, with 18 bases between them. Running of the v3.0 immunoSEQ assay took place at survey level. TCRdb's copy holds only in-frame clones and misses some; the assay was immunoSEQ multiplex PCR. Here the sample spans around 40,000 clones, about 94% being singletons. This material consisted of unsorted PBMCs, taken 4.1 years after starting antiretroviral therapy. This sequence originates from a woman aged 45-65 years with HIV. V and J are TRBV7-6 and TRBJ1-1, with unresolved D. CDR3 coding DNA: TGTGCCAGCAGCCCCGTTGGAGGGTCGGGGACTGAAGCTTTCTTT. This codes for CASSPVGGSGTEAFF.